This T cell receptor (beta chain) was profiled in a study of cytomegalovirus exposure and HLA in healthy donors. Study-wide results and limits: Most TCR sequences were seen very rarely across donors, but some public TCRs occurred in many.

As regards this clone: Its specificity is not known.

Losses at the gene ends were 4 bases for V and 6 bases for J; bases not matched to a gene: 12. The CDR3 totals 17 residues. Germline V gene data show CDR1 as SGHVS and CDR2 as FNYEAQ. The donors were part of the approximately 120-subject validation cohort, which stood apart from the roughly 670-subject first cohort. Sequenced by immunoSEQ multiplex PCR; TCRdb stores in-frame clones only, minus some. The sample comprises some 320,000 clones, about 85% of which are singletons, and approximately 1.2% rests with the top ten. Sequenced input: PBMCs. This TCR was sampled from a woman aged 25 to 39 in good health and CMV-seropositive. This rearrangement joins TRBV7-6 to TRBJ1-5, with TRBD1 matching over 10 bases. CDR3: CASSSGTGDVLGQPQHF. CDR3 coding DNA: TGTGCCAGCAGCTCCGGGACAGGGGACGTTCTGGGTCAGCCCCAGCATTTT.